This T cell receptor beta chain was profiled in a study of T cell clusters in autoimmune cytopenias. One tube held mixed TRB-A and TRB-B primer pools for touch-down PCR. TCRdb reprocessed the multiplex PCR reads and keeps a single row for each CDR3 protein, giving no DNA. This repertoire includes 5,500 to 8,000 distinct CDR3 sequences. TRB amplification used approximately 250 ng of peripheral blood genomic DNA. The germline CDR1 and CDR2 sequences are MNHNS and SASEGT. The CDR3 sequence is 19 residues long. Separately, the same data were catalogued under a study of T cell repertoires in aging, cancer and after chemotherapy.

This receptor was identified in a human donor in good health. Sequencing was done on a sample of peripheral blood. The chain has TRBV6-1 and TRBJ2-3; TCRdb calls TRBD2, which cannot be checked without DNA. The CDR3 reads CASSERRGGRVVGTDTQYF.